This paragraph reports one TCR beta chain. This entry comes from a study of control samples from healthy donors and cancer patients. The CDR3 is 11 amino acids. Germline-derived CDR1 and CDR2 are MNHNS and SASEGT. Trimming stripped 3 bases from V and 6 bases from J, with 3 bases between. Repertoires were generated with immunoSEQ multiplex PCR, while TCRdb's copy carries only in-frame clones and drops some. The sample includes 130,000 or so clones, around 93% of them seen just once. The receptor's source is a woman aged 45-65 years in good health. The sequencing input was blood. The chain combines TRBV6-1 with TRBJ1-5; D remains unclear. This chain's CDR3 is CASSEFQPQHF. CDR3 coding DNA: TGTGCCAGCAGTGAGTTTCAGCCCCAGCATTTT.